Listed below are T cell receptor beta chains from one sample, sequenced in a study of CD8 T cells in ankylosing spondylitis. TCRdb re-called the 5' RACE reads with MiXCR, one entry per CDR3 protein. This table holds 220,000 or so distinct CDR3 sequences, 18% found once. Sequenced input: blood, either unsorted or a sorted T cell fraction (not recorded which). The receptors come from a male donor with ankylosing spondylitis. Both conserved end residues are part of each CDR3. The order of the fields is V gene, D gene, clone size, J gene, CDR3 protein, CDR3 DNA. D genes are given only for firm matches. Clone size is not always given. Where it is, it says once, few, many or a class for expanded clones.

v_gene: TRBV20-1
d_gene: NA
abundance: NA
j_gene: TRBJ1-2
CDR3aa: CSASAPDNYGYTF
CDR3nt: TGCAGTGCTAGCGCTCCGGATAACTATGGCTACACCTTC

v_gene: TRBV5-1
d_gene: NA
abundance: NA
j_gene: TRBJ2-7
CDR3aa: CASTLLPGHGIYEQYF
CDR3nt: TGCGCCAGCACCCTACTACCGGGACACGGAATCTACGAGCAGTACTTC

v_gene: TRBV6-1
d_gene: NA
abundance: NA
j_gene: TRBJ1-5
CDR3aa: CASSEIGRDQPQHF
CDR3nt: TGTGCCAGCAGTGAAATTGGGAGGGATCAGCCCCAGCATTTT

v_gene: TRBV4-1
d_gene: NA
abundance: few
j_gene: TRBJ1-1
CDR3aa: CASSQEWTTTEAFF
CDR3nt: TGCGCCAGCAGCCAAGAGTGGACAACCACTGAAGCTTTCTTT

v_gene: TRBV19
d_gene: NA
abundance: few
j_gene: TRBJ1-5
CDR3aa: CASSMEQEYSNQPQHF
CDR3nt: TGTGCCAGTAGTATGGAGCAGGAGTATAGCAATCAGCCCCAGCATTTT

v_gene: TRBV4-2
d_gene: NA
abundance: few
j_gene: TRBJ1-3
CDR3aa: CASSPDRSDGNTIYF
CDR3nt: TGTGCCAGCAGCCCCGACAGGTCGGATGGAAACACCATATATTTT

v_gene: TRBV27
d_gene: NA
abundance: NA
j_gene: TRBJ2-7
CDR3aa: CASRSSGAGEQYF
CDR3nt: TGTGCCAGCAGGTCCTCGGGGGCTGGGGAGCAGTACTTC

v_gene: TRBV28
d_gene: TRBD1
abundance: few
j_gene: TRBJ1-2
CDR3aa: CASSPPDRNYGYTF
CDR3nt: TGTGCCAGCAGTCCGCCGGACAGGAACTATGGCTACACCTTC

v_gene: TRBV9
d_gene: NA
abundance: many
j_gene: TRBJ2-3
CDR3aa: CASSTLTDTQYF
CDR3nt: TGTGCCAGCAGTACTCTCACAGATACGCAGTATTTT

v_gene: TRBV4-1
d_gene: NA
abundance: NA
j_gene: TRBJ2-7
CDR3aa: CASSQEAPTSTIYEQYF
CDR3nt: TGCGCCAGCAGCCAAGAGGCTCCGACTTCAACCATCTACGAGCAGTACTTC

v_gene: TRBV20-1
d_gene: TRBD1
abundance: NA
j_gene: TRBJ2-7
CDR3aa: CSARNRDRGYDEQYF
CDR3nt: TGCAGTGCCAGAAACCGGGACAGGGGGTACGACGAGCAGTACTTC

v_gene: TRBV13
d_gene: TRBD2
abundance: NA
j_gene: TRBJ2-7
CDR3aa: CASSLSPGLAGGGSYEQYF
CDR3nt: TGTGCCAGCAGCTTAAGTCCGGGACTAGCGGGAGGGGGCTCCTACGAGCAGTACTTC

v_gene: TRBV6-2/TRBV6-3
d_gene: NA
abundance: NA
j_gene: TRBJ2-1
CDR3aa: CASSYSFLNEQFF
CDR3nt: TGTGCCAGCAGTTACTCCTTCCTCAATGAGCAGTTCTTC

v_gene: TRBV9
d_gene: TRBD2
abundance: few
j_gene: TRBJ2-7
CDR3aa: CASSVGGEGYEQYF
CDR3nt: TGTGCCAGCAGCGTAGGAGGGGAGGGCTACGAGCAGTACTTC

v_gene: TRBV12-3/TRBV12-4
d_gene: NA
abundance: few
j_gene: TRBJ2-2
CDR3aa: CASTPQVGELFF
CDR3nt: TGTGCCAGCACCCCTCAAGTCGGGGAGCTGTTTTTT

v_gene: TRBV29-1
d_gene: NA
abundance: NA
j_gene: TRBJ2-7
CDR3aa: CSVEVQGRYEQYF
CDR3nt: TGCAGCGTTGAGGTCCAGGGTCGCTACGAGCAGTACTTC

v_gene: TRBV9
d_gene: TRBD1
abundance: NA
j_gene: TRBJ2-7
CDR3aa: CASSPRTGIPYEQYF
CDR3nt: TGTGCCAGCAGCCCGCGGACAGGGATACCATACGAGCAGTACTTC